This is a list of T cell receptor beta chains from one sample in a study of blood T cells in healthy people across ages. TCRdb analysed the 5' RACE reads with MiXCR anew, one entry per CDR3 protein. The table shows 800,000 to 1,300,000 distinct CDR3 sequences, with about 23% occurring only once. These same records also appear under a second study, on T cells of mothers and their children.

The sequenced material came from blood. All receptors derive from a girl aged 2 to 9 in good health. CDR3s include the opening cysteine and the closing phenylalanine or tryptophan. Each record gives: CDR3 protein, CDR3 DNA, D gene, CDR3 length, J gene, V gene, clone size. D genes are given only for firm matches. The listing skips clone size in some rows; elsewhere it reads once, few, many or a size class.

CDR3 protein: CASGTSTDTQYF
CDR3 DNA: TGTGCCAGCGGGACTAGCACAGATACGCAGTATTTT
D gene: -
CDR3 length: 12
J gene: TRBJ2-3
V gene: TRBV10-3
clone size: -

CDR3 protein: CASSVRGDSLQETQYF
CDR3 DNA: TGTGCCAGCAGCGTTCGGGGCGATTCCCTCCAAGAGACCCAGTACTTC
D gene: -
CDR3 length: 16
J gene: TRBJ2-5
V gene: TRBV9
clone size: few

CDR3 protein: CASSREQGTHGYTF
CDR3 DNA: TGTGCCAGCAGCCGAGAACAGGGCACCCATGGCTACACCTTC
D gene: -
CDR3 length: 14
J gene: TRBJ1-2
V gene: TRBV6-1
clone size: few

CDR3 protein: CSAPKLSTGTQYF
CDR3 DNA: TGCAGTGCTCCCAAACTGAGCACAGGTACGCAGTATTTT
D gene: -
CDR3 length: 13
J gene: TRBJ2-3
V gene: TRBV20-1
clone size: few

CDR3 protein: CSVEGGDRVMDTQYF
CDR3 DNA: TGCAGCGTTGAGGGGGGAGACAGGGTGATGGATACGCAGTATTTT
D gene: -
CDR3 length: 15
J gene: TRBJ2-3
V gene: TRBV29-1
clone size: -

CDR3 protein: CATWLDGANYGYTF
CDR3 DNA: TGTGCCACTTGGTTGGACGGAGCTAACTATGGCTACACCTTC
D gene: -
CDR3 length: 14
J gene: TRBJ1-2
V gene: TRBV10-3
clone size: -

CDR3 protein: CASSELKQGSETQYF
CDR3 DNA: TGTGCCAGCAGTGAACTGAAACAGGGTTCGGAGACCCAGTACTTC
D gene: -
CDR3 length: 15
J gene: TRBJ2-5
V gene: TRBV6-1
clone size: -

CDR3 protein: CASSLGTRVREETQYF
CDR3 DNA: TGTGCCAGCAGCTTAGGGACGAGGGTCAGGGAGGAGACCCAGTACTTC
D gene: -
CDR3 length: 16
J gene: TRBJ2-5
V gene: TRBV7-9
clone size: few

CDR3 protein: CSARGKGQETQYF
CDR3 DNA: TGCAGTGCTAGAGGGAAGGGGCAAGAGACCCAGTACTTC
D gene: -
CDR3 length: 13
J gene: TRBJ2-5
V gene: TRBV20-1
clone size: -

CDR3 protein: CASRQILNYGYTF
CDR3 DNA: TGTGCCAGCAGACAGATTCTTAACTATGGCTACACCTTC
D gene: -
CDR3 length: 13
J gene: TRBJ1-2
V gene: TRBV28
clone size: -

CDR3 protein: CSVLGGADTEAFF
CDR3 DNA: TGCAGCGTGTTAGGGGGGGCTGACACTGAAGCTTTCTTT
D gene: -
CDR3 length: 13
J gene: TRBJ1-1
V gene: TRBV29-1
clone size: -

CDR3 protein: CASSWEVGEQETQYF
CDR3 DNA: TGTGCCAGCAGCTGGGAGGTGGGGGAACAAGAGACCCAGTACTTC
D gene: -
CDR3 length: 15
J gene: TRBJ2-5
V gene: TRBV5-5
clone size: -

CDR3 protein: CASSLRESTQYF
CDR3 DNA: TGTGCCAGCAGTCTCCGGGAGAGCACCCAGTACTTC
D gene: -
CDR3 length: 12
J gene: TRBJ2-5
V gene: TRBV6-6
clone size: few

CDR3 protein: CASYTLGLAGAGGEQYF
CDR3 DNA: TGTGCCAGCTATACCCTGGGACTAGCGGGGGCTGGCGGCGAGCAGTACTTC
D gene: TRBD2
CDR3 length: 17
J gene: TRBJ2-7
V gene: TRBV28
clone size: few

CDR3 protein: CASSLATRLSLLETQYF
CDR3 DNA: TGTGCCAGCAGCTTGGCCACGCGATTGAGTTTATTAGAGACCCAGTACTTC
D gene: -
CDR3 length: 17
J gene: TRBJ2-5
V gene: TRBV5-6
clone size: -

CDR3 protein: CASSLRQGGSPLHF
CDR3 DNA: TGTGCCAGCAGCTTGCGACAGGGAGGCTCACCCCTCCACTTT
D gene: TRBD1
CDR3 length: 14
J gene: TRBJ1-6
V gene: TRBV7-3
clone size: -

CDR3 protein: CASSPWPRGVNEQFF
CDR3 DNA: TGCGCCAGCAGCCCCTGGCCGAGAGGGGTCAATGAGCAGTTCTTC
D gene: -
CDR3 length: 15
J gene: TRBJ2-1
V gene: TRBV4-1
clone size: -

CDR3 protein: CASISPFGRVRGYTF
CDR3 DNA: TGTGCCAGCATTTCACCCTTCGGAAGGGTGAGAGGCTACACCTTC
D gene: -
CDR3 length: 15
J gene: TRBJ1-2
V gene: TRBV28
clone size: few

CDR3 protein: CASSHASEGADTQYF
CDR3 DNA: TGTGCCAGCAGCCATGCGTCCGAGGGGGCGGATACGCAGTATTTT
D gene: TRBD1
CDR3 length: 15
J gene: TRBJ2-3
V gene: TRBV3-1
clone size: -

CDR3 protein: CASTESSFADTQYF
CDR3 DNA: TGTGCCAGCACCGAAAGTAGTTTTGCGGATACGCAGTATTTT
D gene: -
CDR3 length: 14
J gene: TRBJ2-3
V gene: TRBV11-3
clone size: once

CDR3 protein: CASRWTGDDEQYF
CDR3 DNA: TGTGCCAGCAGGTGGACAGGGGACGACGAGCAGTACTTC
D gene: TRBD1
CDR3 length: 13
J gene: TRBJ2-7
V gene: TRBV28
clone size: few

CDR3 protein: CASLGTGVEAFF
CDR3 DNA: TGCGCCAGCCTCGGGACAGGGGTTGAAGCTTTCTTT
D gene: TRBD1
CDR3 length: 12
J gene: TRBJ1-1
V gene: TRBV4-1
clone size: -

CDR3 protein: CASSRGRLYNEQFF
CDR3 DNA: TGTGCCAGCAGTAGGGGGAGGCTCTACAATGAGCAGTTCTTC
D gene: -
CDR3 length: 14
J gene: TRBJ2-1
V gene: TRBV28
clone size: few

CDR3 protein: CSARALGGGQPQHF
CDR3 DNA: TGCAGTGCTAGAGCCCTAGGGGGAGGACAGCCCCAGCATTTT
D gene: -
CDR3 length: 14
J gene: TRBJ1-5
V gene: TRBV20-1
clone size: -

CDR3 protein: CASSYSALSLGSGELFF
CDR3 DNA: TGTGCCAGCAGTTACTCGGCGCTTAGTCTGGGTTCCGGGGAGCTGTTTTTT
D gene: -
CDR3 length: 17
J gene: TRBJ2-2
V gene: TRBV6-5
clone size: -

CDR3 protein: CASRTSEAGLYEQYF
CDR3 DNA: TGTGCCAGCAGAACCTCGGAAGCGGGGCTCTACGAGCAGTACTTC
D gene: TRBD2
CDR3 length: 15
J gene: TRBJ2-7
V gene: TRBV6-5
clone size: few

CDR3 protein: CASSLNLAGSTGELFF
CDR3 DNA: TGCGCCAGCAGCTTAAACCTAGCGGGATCAACCGGGGAGCTGTTTTTT
D gene: TRBD2
CDR3 length: 16
J gene: TRBJ2-2
V gene: TRBV5-1
clone size: -

CDR3 protein: CASSVSKTGGFGWGETQYF
CDR3 DNA: TGTGCCAGCAGCGTGTCTAAAACGGGGGGCTTCGGATGGGGAGAGACCCAGTACTTC
D gene: -
CDR3 length: 19
J gene: TRBJ2-5
V gene: TRBV9
clone size: -

CDR3 protein: CATGQISGNTIYF
CDR3 DNA: TGTGCTACGGGACAGATCTCTGGAAACACCATATATTTT
D gene: TRBD1
CDR3 length: 13
J gene: TRBJ1-3
V gene: TRBV12-5
clone size: -

CDR3 protein: CASSLPGAQMSQYF
CDR3 DNA: TGTGCCAGCAGTCTACCGGGAGCCCAGATGTCCCAGTACTTC
D gene: -
CDR3 length: 14
J gene: TRBJ2-5
V gene: TRBV12-3/TRBV12-4
clone size: few

CDR3 protein: CSVVRLAKNIQYF
CDR3 DNA: TGCAGCGTTGTAAGACTAGCCAAAAACATTCAGTACTTC
D gene: -
CDR3 length: 13
J gene: TRBJ2-4
V gene: TRBV29-1
clone size: -

CDR3 protein: CASSQPQGVRDTIYF
CDR3 DNA: TGCGCCAGCAGCCAACCCCAGGGGGTCAGAGACACCATATATTTT
D gene: TRBD1
CDR3 length: 15
J gene: TRBJ1-3
V gene: TRBV4-1
clone size: few

CDR3 protein: CASIKENTGELFF
CDR3 DNA: TGTGCCAGCATCAAGGAGAACACCGGGGAGCTGTTTTTT
D gene: -
CDR3 length: 13
J gene: TRBJ2-2
V gene: TRBV27
clone size: -

CDR3 protein: CASSELAGSREETQYF
CDR3 DNA: TGCGCCAGCAGTGAACTAGCGGGAAGCCGGGAAGAGACCCAGTACTTC
D gene: TRBD2
CDR3 length: 16
J gene: TRBJ2-5
V gene: TRBV10-1
clone size: -

CDR3 protein: CASSISGGGSYNEQFF
CDR3 DNA: TGCGCCAGCAGCATTTCGGGCGGGGGTTCCTACAATGAGCAGTTCTTC
D gene: TRBD2
CDR3 length: 16
J gene: TRBJ2-1
V gene: TRBV5-1
clone size: few

CDR3 protein: CAGGLLLRAWGERFF
CDR3 DNA: TGTGCTGGTGGTTTACTCCTCCGGGCTTGGGGTGAGCGGTTCTTC
D gene: -
CDR3 length: 15
J gene: TRBJ2-5
V gene: TRBV12-5
clone size: -

CDR3 protein: CASSESEEETQYF
CDR3 DNA: TGCGCCAGCAGTGAATCTGAAGAGGAGACCCAGTACTTC
D gene: -
CDR3 length: 13
J gene: TRBJ2-5
V gene: TRBV10-1
clone size: few